The clone carrying this TCR beta chain was seen repeatedly, ten times or more. The data derive from a study of blood T cell repertoires in COVID-19. The CDR3 is 18 amino acids. The V gene's germline CDR1 is SEHNR and CDR2 FQNEAQ (reference sequence). Trimming cost V 1 base and J 1 base; bases outside gene matches: 12. TCRdb keeps only in-frame clones here, not all; method: immunoSEQ multiplex PCR. The sample carries approximately 90,000 clones, 60% to 80% recorded once. Sequences were obtained from peripheral blood. The sequence came from a woman of 80 years or more with acute or convalescent COVID-19. The rearrangement uses TRBV7-9 and TRBJ1-1, with TRBD1 matching over 7 bases. The CDR3 region is CASSLELGQPWGNTEAFF. The CDR3 coding sequence is TGTGCCAGCAGCTTAGAGTTGGGACAGCCATGGGGGAACACTGAAGCTTTCTTT.